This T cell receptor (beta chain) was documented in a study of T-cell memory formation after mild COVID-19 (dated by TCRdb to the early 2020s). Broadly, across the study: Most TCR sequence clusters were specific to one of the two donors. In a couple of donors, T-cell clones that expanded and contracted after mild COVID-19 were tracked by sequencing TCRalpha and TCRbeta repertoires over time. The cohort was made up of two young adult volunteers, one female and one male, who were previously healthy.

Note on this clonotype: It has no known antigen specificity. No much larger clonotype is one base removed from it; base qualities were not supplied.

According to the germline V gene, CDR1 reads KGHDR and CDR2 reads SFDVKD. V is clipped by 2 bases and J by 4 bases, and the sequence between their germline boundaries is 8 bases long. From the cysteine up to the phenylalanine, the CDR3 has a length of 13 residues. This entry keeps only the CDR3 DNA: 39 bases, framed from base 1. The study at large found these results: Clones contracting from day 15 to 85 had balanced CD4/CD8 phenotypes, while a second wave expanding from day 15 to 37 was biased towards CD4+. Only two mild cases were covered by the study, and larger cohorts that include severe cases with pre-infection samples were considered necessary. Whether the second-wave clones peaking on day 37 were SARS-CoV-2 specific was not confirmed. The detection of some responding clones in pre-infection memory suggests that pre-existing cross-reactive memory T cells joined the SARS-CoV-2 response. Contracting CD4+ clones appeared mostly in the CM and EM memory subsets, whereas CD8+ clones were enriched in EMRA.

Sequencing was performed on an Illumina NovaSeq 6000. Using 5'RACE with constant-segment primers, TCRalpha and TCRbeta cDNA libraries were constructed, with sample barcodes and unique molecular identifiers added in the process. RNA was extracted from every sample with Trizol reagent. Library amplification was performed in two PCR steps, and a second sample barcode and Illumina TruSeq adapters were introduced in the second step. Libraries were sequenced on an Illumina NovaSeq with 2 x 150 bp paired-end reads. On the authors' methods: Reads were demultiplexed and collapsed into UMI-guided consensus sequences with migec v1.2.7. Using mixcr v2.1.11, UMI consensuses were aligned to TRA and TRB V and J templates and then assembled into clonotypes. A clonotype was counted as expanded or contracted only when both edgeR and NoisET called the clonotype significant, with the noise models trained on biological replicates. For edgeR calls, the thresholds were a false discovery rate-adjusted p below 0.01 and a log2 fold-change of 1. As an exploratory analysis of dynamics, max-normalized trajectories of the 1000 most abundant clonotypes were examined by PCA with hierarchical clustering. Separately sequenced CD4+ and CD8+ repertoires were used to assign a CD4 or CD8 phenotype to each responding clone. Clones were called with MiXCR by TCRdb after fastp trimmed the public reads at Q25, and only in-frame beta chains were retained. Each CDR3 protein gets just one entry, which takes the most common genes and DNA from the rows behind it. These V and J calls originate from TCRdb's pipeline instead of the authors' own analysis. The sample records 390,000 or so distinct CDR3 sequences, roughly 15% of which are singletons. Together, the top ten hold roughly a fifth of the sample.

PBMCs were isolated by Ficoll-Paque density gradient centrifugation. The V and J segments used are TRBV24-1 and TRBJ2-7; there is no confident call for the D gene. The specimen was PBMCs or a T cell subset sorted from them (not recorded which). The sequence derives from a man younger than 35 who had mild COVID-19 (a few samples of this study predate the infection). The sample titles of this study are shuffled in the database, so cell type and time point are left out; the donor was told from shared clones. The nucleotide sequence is TGTGCCACCAGTGATTCCCTAGGGTACGAGCAGTACTTC. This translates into CATSDSLGYEQYF.